Presented here are 2 T cell receptor beta chains from one specimen sequenced in a study of T cells in localized non-small cell lung cancer. Libraries were prepared by immunoSEQ multiplex PCR; TCRdb keeps only in-frame clonotypes and omits some of them. The sample includes tens of thousands of clones, 65% to 85% of them seen just once. The specimen was peripheral blood, collected before any cancer treatment. The source of these receptors is a man aged 40-75 years with stage III squamous cell lung carcinoma.

This chain links TRBV5-8 with TRBJ1-2; the match to TRBD1 covers 7 bases. Trimming cost V 4 bases and J 3 bases; bases outside gene matches: 3. Germline lookup yields CDR1 SGHTS and CDR2 YDEGEE. The CDR3 is made up of 13 amino acids. The CDR3 sequence is CASSPDRDYGYTF. CDR3 coding DNA: TGTGCCAGCAGCCCCGACAGGGACTATGGCTACACCTTC.

The V gene is TRBV4-2, the J gene TRBJ1-5; 12 bases are shared with TRBD1. V shed 6 bases, J shed 7 bases, and the junction held 13 bases outside the gene matches. Germline values: CDR1 LGHNA, CDR2 YNFKEQ. This CDR3 is built from 17 residues. CDR3 in amino acids: CASRLTGTGGSSQPQHF. The DNA of the CDR3 is TGTGCCAGCAGGCTTACCGGGACAGGGGGCTCATCCCAGCCCCAGCATTTT.